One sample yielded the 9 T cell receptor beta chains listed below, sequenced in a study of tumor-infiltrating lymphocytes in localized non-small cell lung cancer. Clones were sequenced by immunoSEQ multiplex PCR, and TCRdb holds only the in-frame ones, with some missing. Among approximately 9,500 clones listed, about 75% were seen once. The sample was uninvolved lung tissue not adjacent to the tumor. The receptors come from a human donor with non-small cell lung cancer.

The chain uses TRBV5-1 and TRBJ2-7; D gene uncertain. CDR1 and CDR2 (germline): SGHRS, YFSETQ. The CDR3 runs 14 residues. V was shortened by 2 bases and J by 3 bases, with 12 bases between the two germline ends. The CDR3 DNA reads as TGCGCCAGCAGCTTCTTGTCCCAGGACTACGAGCAGTACTTC. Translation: CASSFLSQDYEQYF.

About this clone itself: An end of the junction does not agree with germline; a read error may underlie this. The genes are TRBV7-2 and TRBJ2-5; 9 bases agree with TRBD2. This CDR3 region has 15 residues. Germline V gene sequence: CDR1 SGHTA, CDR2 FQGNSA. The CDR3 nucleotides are TGTGCCAGCAGCCTAGCGGGGCGGGAGGGAGAGACCCAGTACTTC. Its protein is CASSLAGREGETQYF.

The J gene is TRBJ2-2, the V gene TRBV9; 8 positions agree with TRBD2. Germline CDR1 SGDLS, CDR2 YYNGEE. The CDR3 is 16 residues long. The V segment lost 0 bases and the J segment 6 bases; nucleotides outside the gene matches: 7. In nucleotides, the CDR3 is TGTGCCAGCAGCGTAGTTGCGGGAGGTAGCGCCGGGGAGCTGTTTTTT. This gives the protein CASSVVAGGSAGELFF.

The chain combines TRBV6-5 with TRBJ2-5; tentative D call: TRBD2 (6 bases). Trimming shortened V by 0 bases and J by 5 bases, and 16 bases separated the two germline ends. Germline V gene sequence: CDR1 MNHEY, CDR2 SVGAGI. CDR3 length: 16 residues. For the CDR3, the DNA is TGTGCCAGCAGTTACTCGGAGGGGAGCTCGGCCGAGACCCAGTACTTC. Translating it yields CASSYSEGSSAETQYF.

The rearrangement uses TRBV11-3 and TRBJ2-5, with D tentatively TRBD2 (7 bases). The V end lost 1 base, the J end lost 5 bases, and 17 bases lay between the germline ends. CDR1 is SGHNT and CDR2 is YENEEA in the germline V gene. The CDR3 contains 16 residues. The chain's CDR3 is CASSLGGGAEAETQYF. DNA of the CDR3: TGTGCCAGCAGCTTAGGAGGGGGGGCGGAAGCGGAGACCCAGTACTTC.

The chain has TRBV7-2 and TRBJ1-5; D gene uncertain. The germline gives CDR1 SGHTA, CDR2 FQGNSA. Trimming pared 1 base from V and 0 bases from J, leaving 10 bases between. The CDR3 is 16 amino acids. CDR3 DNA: TGTGCCAGCAGCTTAGTGGCAGGCGATAGCAATCAGCCCCAGCATTTT. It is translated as CASSLVAGDSNQPQHF.

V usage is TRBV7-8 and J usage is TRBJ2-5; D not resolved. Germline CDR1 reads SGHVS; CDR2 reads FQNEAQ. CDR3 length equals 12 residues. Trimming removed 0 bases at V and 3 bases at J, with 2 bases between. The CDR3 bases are TGTGCCAGCAGCTTAGCAGAAGAGACCCAGTACTTC. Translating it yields CASSLAEETQYF.

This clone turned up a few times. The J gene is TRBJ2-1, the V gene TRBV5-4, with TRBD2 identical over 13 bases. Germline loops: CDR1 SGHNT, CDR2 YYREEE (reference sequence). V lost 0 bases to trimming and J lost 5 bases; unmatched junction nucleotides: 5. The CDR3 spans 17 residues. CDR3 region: CASSLAGLAGLDNEQFF. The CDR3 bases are TGTGCCAGCAGCTTGGCGGGACTAGCGGGACTAGACAATGAGCAGTTCTTC.

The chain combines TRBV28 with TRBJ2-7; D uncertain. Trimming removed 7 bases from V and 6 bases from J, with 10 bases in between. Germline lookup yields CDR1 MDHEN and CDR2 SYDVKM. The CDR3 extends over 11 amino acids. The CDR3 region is CASIHMGEQYF. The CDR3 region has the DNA TGTGCCAGCATCCACATGGGCGAGCAGTACTTC.